This T cell receptor (beta chain) was identified in a study of blood T cell repertoires in COVID-19. Study-wide background: In each case, the material was cDNA or gDNA derived from T cells, B-cell-depleted T cells, or PBMCs.

Assay: immunoSEQ multiplex PCR; the TCRdb copy retains only in-frame clones and omits some. The profile shows about 220,000 clones, roughly 81% of them singletons. The CDR3 contains 14 residues. Between the trimmed V and J ends, which lost 4 bases and 5 bases, there was a span of 14 bases. Germline assignment: CDR1 SGHAT and CDR2 FQNNGV. V gene TRBV11-2 combines with J gene TRBJ1-2; perhaps TRBD1 as D (5 bases). The sequence was collected from a man between 45 and 60 years old who had recovered from COVID-19. The material sequenced was peripheral blood. CDR3 amino acids: CASSSDKKLYGYTF. The CDR3 nucleotides read TGTGCCAGCAGCTCGGACAAGAAGCTTTATGGCTACACCTTC.